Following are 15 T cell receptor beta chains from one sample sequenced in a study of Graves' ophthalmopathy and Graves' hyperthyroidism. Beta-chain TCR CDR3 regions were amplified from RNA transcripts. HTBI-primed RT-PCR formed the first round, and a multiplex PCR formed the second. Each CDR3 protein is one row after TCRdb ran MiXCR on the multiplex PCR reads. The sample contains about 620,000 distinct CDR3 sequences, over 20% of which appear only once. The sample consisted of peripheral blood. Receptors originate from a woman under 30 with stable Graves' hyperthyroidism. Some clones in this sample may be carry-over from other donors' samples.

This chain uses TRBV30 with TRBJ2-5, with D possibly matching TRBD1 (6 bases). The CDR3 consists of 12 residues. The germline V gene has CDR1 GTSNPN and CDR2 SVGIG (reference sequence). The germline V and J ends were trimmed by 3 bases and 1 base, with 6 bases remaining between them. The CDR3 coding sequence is TGTGCCTGGAGACAGGGCCAAGAGACCCAGTACTTC. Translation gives CAWRQGQETQYF.

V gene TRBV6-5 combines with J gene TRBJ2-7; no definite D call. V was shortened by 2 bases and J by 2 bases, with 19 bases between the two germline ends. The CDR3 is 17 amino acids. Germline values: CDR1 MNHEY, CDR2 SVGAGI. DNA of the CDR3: TGTGCCAGCAGTTACACTCGGCCAGTCTCAGACGCCTACGAGCAGTACTTC. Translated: CASSYTRPVSDAYEQYF.

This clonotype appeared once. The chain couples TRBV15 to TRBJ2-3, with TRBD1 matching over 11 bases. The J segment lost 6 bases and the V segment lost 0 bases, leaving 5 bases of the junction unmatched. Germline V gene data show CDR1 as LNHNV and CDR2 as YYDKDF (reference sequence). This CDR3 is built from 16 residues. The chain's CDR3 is CATSRDAGQGDDTQYF. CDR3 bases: TGTGCCACCAGCAGAGATGCGGGACAGGGGGATGATACGCAGTATTTT.

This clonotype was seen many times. The chain's CDR3 is CASSLEWANSGNTIYF. The CDR3 DNA follows: TGTGCCAGCAGCTTAGAATGGGCTAACTCTGGAAACACCATATATTTT. This chain joins TRBV11-2 and TRBJ1-3; no clear D gene. V lost 0 bases, J lost 0 bases, and 9 bases lay in between. The CDR3 has 16 amino acids. Per the germline V gene, CDR1 is SGHAT and CDR2 is FQNNGV.

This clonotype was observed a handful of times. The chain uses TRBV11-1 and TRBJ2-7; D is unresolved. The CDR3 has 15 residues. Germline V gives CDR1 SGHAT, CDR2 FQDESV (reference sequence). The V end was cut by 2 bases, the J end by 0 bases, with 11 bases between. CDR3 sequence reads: CASSLRTVFSYEQYF. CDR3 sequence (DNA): TGTGCCAGCAGCTTAAGGACGGTATTCTCCTACGAGCAGTACTTC. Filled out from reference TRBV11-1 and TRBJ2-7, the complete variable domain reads EAEVAQSPRYKITEKSQAVAFWCDPISGHATLYWYRQILGQGPELLVQFQDESVVDDSQLPKDRFSAERLKGVDSTLKIQPAELGDSAMYLCASSLRTVFSYEQYFGPGTRLTVT.

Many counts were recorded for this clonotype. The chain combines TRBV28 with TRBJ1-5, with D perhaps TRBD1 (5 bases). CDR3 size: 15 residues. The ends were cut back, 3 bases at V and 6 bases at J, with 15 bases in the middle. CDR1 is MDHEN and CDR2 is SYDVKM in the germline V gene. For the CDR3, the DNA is TGTGCCAGCAGTTTCGGGCAGGGCAAAGGTCAGCCCCAGCATTTT. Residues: CASSFGQGKGQPQHF.

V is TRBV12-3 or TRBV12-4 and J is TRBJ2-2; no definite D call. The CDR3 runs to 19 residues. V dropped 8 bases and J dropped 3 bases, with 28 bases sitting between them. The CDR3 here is CASLVPPQIWGWDTGELFF. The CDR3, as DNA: TGTGCCAGCTTAGTACCCCCCCAAATATGGGGTTGGGACACCGGGGAGCTGTTTTTT.

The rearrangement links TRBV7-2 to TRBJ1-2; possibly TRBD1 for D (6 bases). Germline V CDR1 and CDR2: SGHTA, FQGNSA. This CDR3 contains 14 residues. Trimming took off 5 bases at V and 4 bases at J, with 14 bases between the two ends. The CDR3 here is CASSTRQVLYGYTF. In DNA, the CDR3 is TGTGCCAGCAGCACCCGACAGGTCCTCTATGGCTACACCTTC.

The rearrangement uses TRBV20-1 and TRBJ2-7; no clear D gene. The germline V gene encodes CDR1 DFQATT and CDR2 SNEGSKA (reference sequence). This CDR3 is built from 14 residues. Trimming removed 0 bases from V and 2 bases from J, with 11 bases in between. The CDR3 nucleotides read TGCAGTGCTAGAGATACTACCGGGCCCTACGAGCAGTACTTC. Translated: CSARDTTGPYEQYF.

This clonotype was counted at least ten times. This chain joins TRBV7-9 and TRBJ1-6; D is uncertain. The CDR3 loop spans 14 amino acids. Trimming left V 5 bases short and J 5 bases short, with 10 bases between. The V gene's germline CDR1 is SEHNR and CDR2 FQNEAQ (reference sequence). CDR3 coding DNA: TGTGCCAGCAGCCATGAACAGAATAATTCACCCCTCCACTTT. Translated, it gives CASSHEQNNSPLHF.

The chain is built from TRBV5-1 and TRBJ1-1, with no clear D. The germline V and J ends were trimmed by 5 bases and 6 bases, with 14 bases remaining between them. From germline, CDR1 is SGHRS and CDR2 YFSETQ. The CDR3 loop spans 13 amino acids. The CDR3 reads CASRFVRAAEAFF. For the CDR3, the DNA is TGCGCCAGCAGGTTCGTGAGGGCCGCTGAAGCTTTCTTT. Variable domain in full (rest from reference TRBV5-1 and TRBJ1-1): KAGVTQTPRYLIKTRGQQVTLSCSPISGHRSVSWYQQTPGQGLQFLFEYFSETQRNKGNFPGRFSGRQFSNSRSEMNVSTLELGDSALYLCASRFVRAAEAFFGQGTRLTVV.

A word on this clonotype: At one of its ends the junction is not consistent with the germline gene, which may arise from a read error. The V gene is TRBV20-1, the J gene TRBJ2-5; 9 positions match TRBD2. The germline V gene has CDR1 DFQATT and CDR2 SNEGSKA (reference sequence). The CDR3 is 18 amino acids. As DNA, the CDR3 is TGCAGTGCTAGAGATCCGGGTTTAGCGGGAGTTATCCAAGAGACCAAGTACTTC. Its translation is CSARDPGLAGVIQETKYF.

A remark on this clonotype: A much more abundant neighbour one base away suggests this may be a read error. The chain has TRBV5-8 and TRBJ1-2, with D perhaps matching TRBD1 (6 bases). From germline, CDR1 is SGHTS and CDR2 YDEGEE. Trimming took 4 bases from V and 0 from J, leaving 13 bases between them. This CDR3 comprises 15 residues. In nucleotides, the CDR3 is TGTGCCAGCAGCCAACTACAGGGCGCTAACTATGGCTACACCTTC. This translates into CASSQLQGANYGYTF.

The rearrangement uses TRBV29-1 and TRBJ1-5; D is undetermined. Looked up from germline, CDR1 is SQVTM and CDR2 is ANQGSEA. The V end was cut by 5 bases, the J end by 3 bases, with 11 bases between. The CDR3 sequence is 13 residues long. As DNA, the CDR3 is TGCAGCGTTTCGTACGGTATCAATCAGCCCCAGCATTTT. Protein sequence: CSVSYGINQPQHF.

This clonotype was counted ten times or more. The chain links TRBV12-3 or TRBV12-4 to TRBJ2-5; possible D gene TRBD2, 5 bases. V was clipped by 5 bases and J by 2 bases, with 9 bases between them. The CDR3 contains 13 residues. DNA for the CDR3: TGTGCCAGCAGTGGACTGAGACAAGAGACCCAGTACTTC. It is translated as CASSGLRQETQYF.